The 17 T cell receptor beta chains reported below all come from one sample, sequenced in a study of T cell repertoires in cytomegalovirus infection. In TCRdb, the reads were re-called with MiXCR into one record per CDR3 protein. The sample records 650,000 to 900,000 distinct CDR3 sequences, over 25% being singletons. Their cognate antigens are unknown. The material sequenced was cultured CD8+ T cells from PBMCs, taken from culture after CMV antigen stimulation. Receptors originate from a human donor in good health (CMV status not recorded). Some clones in this sample may be carry-over from other donors' samples.

This clonotype was counted between two and nine times. This chain connects TRBV6-1 to TRBJ2-2, with D tentatively TRBD1 or TRBD2 (6 bases each). Trimming left V 7 bases short and J 1 base short, with 22 bases between. CDR1 is MNHNS, CDR2 SASEGT, per germline. There are 18 residues in the CDR3. As DNA, the CDR3 is TGTGCCAGCATCCTCTATAGCGGAAACAGGGTGAACACCGGGGAGCTGTTTTTT. This codes for CASILYSGNRVNTGELFF.

The gene calls are TRBV7-9 and TRBJ1-2, with D possibly being TRBD1 (5 bases). Per germline, CDR1 SEHNR and CDR2 FQNEAQ (reference sequence). Trimming removed 7 bases at V and 8 bases at J, with 17 bases between. This CDR3 contains 13 residues. CDR3 residues: CASTARQIRGYTF. Here the CDR3 DNA reads TGTGCCAGCACCGCAAGACAGATTAGGGGCTACACCTTC.

The chain combines TRBV7-6 with TRBJ1-1; D unresolved. CDR1 and CDR2 (germline): SGHVS, FNYEAQ. Trimming stripped 5 bases from V and 4 bases from J, with 14 bases between. The CDR3 is 14 residues long. The CDR3 DNA reads TGTGCCAGCAGCCCCGGACGGGGATCCACTGAAGCTTTCTTT. Translation gives CASSPGRGSTEAFF.

This clonotype was detected a few times. The CDR3 DNA reads as TGTGCCAGCAGTCTAACCGGGACAGGGGTTGACGAGCAGTACGTC. It codes for CASSLTGTGVDEQYV. The chain joins TRBV6-6 to TRBJ2-7, with 10 bases identical to TRBD1. The CDR3 is 15 amino acids. The junction had 9 bases not matched to a gene; V was cut back by 5 bases and J by 5 bases. Germline V gives CDR1 MNHNY, CDR2 SVGAGI (reference sequence).

J is TRBJ2-2 and V is TRBV11-2, with a weak D call TRBD1 (6 bases). With 5 bases removed from V and 4 bases from J, the gap between germline ends came to 14 bases. The CDR3 loop spans 15 amino acids. Germline-derived CDR1 and CDR2 are SGHAT and FQNNGV. Written as DNA, the CDR3 is TGTGCCAGCAGCAGCGCACAGGGTTTCACCGGGGAGCTGTTTTTT. Translated, it gives CASSSAQGFTGELFF.

CDR3 residues: CASSYFDRGRETQYF. The CDR3 DNA reads as TGTGCCAGCAGTTATTTTGACAGGGGGCGAGAGACCCAGTACTTC. The V gene is TRBV6-9, the J gene TRBJ2-5; 10 nucleotides match TRBD1. After removal of 1 base from V and 4 bases from J, the junction contained 3 bases not matched to a gene. There are 15 residues in the CDR3. Germline V gives CDR1 MNHGY, CDR2 SVAAGI.

Only a few counts were recorded for this clonotype. The J gene is TRBJ1-6, the V gene TRBV6-1; no clear D gene. The germline V gene encodes CDR1 MNHNS and CDR2 SASEGT. V lost 2 bases, J lost 0 bases, and 17 bases lay in between. CDR3 length equals 19 residues. The CDR3 protein is CASSETLQVLSSYNSPLHF. Here the CDR3 DNA reads TGTGCCAGCAGTGAAACCCTCCAGGTCCTAAGCTCCTATAATTCACCCCTCCACTTT.

Ten or more counts support this clonotype. This chain uses TRBV7-9 with TRBJ2-2, with D possibly TRBD2 on 6 matching bases. CDR3 length: 18 amino acids. Trimming pared 0 bases from V and 3 bases from J, leaving 17 bases between. Germline lookup yields CDR1 SEHNR and CDR2 FQNEAQ (reference sequence). CDR3 nucleotide sequence: TGTGCCAGCAGCTTAGCGCTCTCTCAGGGAGGTGACACCGGGGAGCTGTTTTTT. It yields the protein CASSLALSQGGDTGELFF.

This clonotype has more than one count but fewer than ten. The J gene is TRBJ2-5, the V gene TRBV27; D is unresolved. The CDR3 is made up of 14 amino acids. V was trimmed by 4 bases and J by 0 bases, leaving 9 bases between them. Per the germline V gene, CDR1 is MNHEY and CDR2 is SMNVEV (reference sequence). The CDR3 spells CASSSIAHQETQYF. DNA for the CDR3: TGTGCCAGCAGTTCGATAGCCCACCAAGAGACCCAGTACTTC.

This clonotype was found a few times. The V gene is TRBV5-1, the J gene TRBJ2-5, with 9 nucleotides matching TRBD1. This CDR3 has 16 amino acids. V dropped 3 bases and J dropped 3; count of bases not matched to a gene: 9. In germline, CDR1 is SGHRS, CDR2 YFSETQ. CDR3 protein: CASSSGDRAIEETQYF. In DNA, the CDR3 is TGCGCCAGCAGCTCGGGGGACAGGGCCATAGAAGAGACCCAGTACTTC.

In this sample, this clonotype turned up a few times. The CDR3, as DNA: TGTGCCAGCAGTGAATGGCAGGGGATGGAAAATGGCTACACCTTC. This sequence encodes CASSEWQGMENGYTF. The V call is TRBV25-1, the J call TRBJ1-2; maybe TRBD1 (6 bases). The CDR3 runs 15 residues. V lost 1 base and J 6 bases, leaving 15 bases between the germline ends. Looked up from germline, CDR1 is MGHDK and CDR2 is SYGVNS.

Points on this clonotype: This could be a read error, since a much larger clone is one nucleotide away. CDR3 DNA: TGTGCCAGCAGCCAGGAAGGAGGGACTGGAAACACCATATATTTT. As protein: CASSQEGGTGNTIYF. This chain connects TRBV7-8 to TRBJ1-3; D gene uncertain. The CDR3 length is 15 residues. The germline V gene has CDR1 SGHVS and CDR2 FQNEAQ. Trimming stripped 5 bases from V and 2 bases from J, with 13 bases between.

This clonotype was seen a handful of times. The chain carries TRBV7-6 and TRBJ2-7; D is ambiguous. Germline-derived CDR1 and CDR2 are SGHVS and FNYEAQ. This CDR3 has 14 residues. V was clipped by 1 base and J by 2 bases, with 9 bases between them. CDR3: CASSLEEAPYEQYV. CDR3 DNA sequence: TGTGCCAGCAGCTTAGAGGAAGCACCCTACGAGCAGTACGTC.

This chain links TRBV19 with TRBJ2-1; D uncertain. This CDR3 is built from 15 residues. The germline V gene encodes CDR1 LNHDA and CDR2 SQIVND (reference sequence). Trimming removed 1 base from V and 0 bases from J, with 7 bases in between. The CDR3 nucleotides read TGTGCCAGTAGTATAGCGCAGACCTCCTACAATGAGCAGTTCTTC. Amino acids: CASSIAQTSYNEQFF.

The rearrangement joins TRBV6-6 to TRBJ1-1; TRBD1 matches 8 bases. Trimming at V came to 7 bases and at J to 11 bases, leaving 12 bases not matched to a gene. Germline CDR1 reads MNHNY; CDR2 reads SVGAGI (reference sequence). The CDR3 contains 13 residues. The CDR3 sequence: CASIIGQGFKAFF. For the CDR3, the DNA is TGTGCCAGCATTATTGGACAGGGTTTCAAGGCTTTCTTT.

This chain connects TRBV28 to TRBJ2-4, with D maybe TRBD1 (5 bases). Germline V CDR1 and CDR2: MDHEN, SYDVKM. Trimming stripped 4 bases from V and 4 bases from J, with 11 bases between. This CDR3 spans 14 amino acids. The CDR3 coding sequence is TGTGCCAGCAGTTCCCGACAGAAGAAAAACATTCAGTACTTC. This gives the protein CASSSRQKKNIQYF.

This clonotype was observed a handful of times. The J gene is TRBJ1-1, the V gene TRBV7-9; 8 bases fit TRBD1. V shed 2 bases and J 1 base; nucleotides not matched to a gene: 9. This CDR3 is built from 17 residues. Germline CDR1 and CDR2: SEHNR and FQNEAQ (reference sequence). The CDR3 DNA is TGTGCCAGCAGCTTAAGTCCCGGGACAGGAGAGAACACTGAAGCTTTCTTT. This codes for CASSLSPGTGENTEAFF.